These 2 T cell receptor beta chains came from one sample sequenced in a study of CD8+ T cells in alopecia areata. cDNA serving as the sequencing template came from extracted, reverse transcribed RNA. Profiling relied on immunoSEQ multiplex PCR, and the TCRdb table lists in-frame clones only, not all of them. The sample lists 150,000 to 180,000 clones, around half occurring once. The specimen was CD8+ T cells sorted from blood, collected at week 0. The source of these receptors is a human donor with alopecia areata.

V is TRBV12-5 and J is TRBJ1-5; no reliable D call. CDR3 length equals 15 residues. V was trimmed by 1 base and J by 5 bases, leaving 12 bases between them. In germline, CDR1 is LGHNT, CDR2 FRNRAP. The CDR3 region has the DNA TGTGCTAGTGGTTTGGGAAAGAGTACCTATCAGCCCCAGCATTTT. Protein product: CASGLGKSTYQPQHF.

About this clone itself: Additional DNA sequences in this sample encode the identical CDR3. The CDR3 sequence is CASSLSSNQPQHF. In DNA form, the CDR3 reads TGTGCCAGCAGTTTATCGAGTAATCAGCCCCAGCATTTT. The chain recombines TRBV27 with TRBJ1-5; D remains ambiguous. V was clipped by 0 bases and J by 4 bases, with 4 bases between them. Germline V gives CDR1 MNHEY, CDR2 SMNVEV (reference sequence). This CDR3 is 13 amino acids long.